The 5 T cell receptor beta chains below come from one sample, sequenced in a study of OX40 agonist ivuxolimab in advanced cancers. The table came from immunoSEQ multiplex PCR; TCRdb's copy has only in-frame clones and leaves some out. The sample has over 45,000 clones, more than 70% seen once; the top ten hold around 0.91%. This material consisted of CD4+ or CD8+ T cells sorted from blood, taken in a trial of the OX40 agonist ivuxolimab. The origin of the receptors is an adult with an advanced solid tumor such as melanoma, head and neck, liver or kidney cancer.

The gene calls are TRBV18 and TRBJ1-1; D not resolved. The CDR3 is 13 residues long. Germline CDR1 and CDR2: KGHSH and LQKENI. The V gene lost 3 bases and the J gene lost 5 bases, with 10 bases spanning the gap. CDR3: CASSPPGGTEAFF. Written as DNA, the CDR3 is TGTGCCAGCTCACCGCCCGGTGGGACTGAAGCTTTCTTT. The full variable domain, rest sourced from reference TRBV18 and TRBJ1-1, is NAGVMQNPRHLVRRRGQEARLRCSPMKGHSHVYWYRQLPEEGLKFMVYLQKENIIDESGMPKERFSAEFPKEGPSILRIQQVVRGDSAAYFCASSPPGGTEAFFGQGTRLTVV.

The chain is built from TRBV5-1 and TRBJ1-6; no clear D. The germline V gene has CDR1 SGHRS and CDR2 YFSETQ. The CDR3 consists of 15 residues. V lost 0 bases, J lost 4 bases, and 8 bases lay in between. The CDR3 nucleotides read TGCGCCAGCAGCTTGGCGAACGGATATAATTCACCCCTCCACTTT. Translated: CASSLANGYNSPLHF.

DNA for the CDR3: TGTGCCAGCTCACCTCGGACAGGGCCCACCGGGGAGCTGTTTTTT. Its translation is CASSPRTGPTGELFF. The V call is TRBV18, the J call TRBJ2-2, with 8 nucleotides matching TRBD1. This CDR3 comprises 15 residues. The V and J ends lost 3 bases and 4 bases, in that order; junction bases with no gene match: 4. CDR1 KGHSH and CDR2 LQKENI come from the germline V gene.

V and J are TRBV7-6 and TRBJ2-2, with D maybe TRBD1 (5 bases). The CDR3 covers 14 residues. Trimming cost V 2 bases and J 8 bases, with 12 bases left between them. In germline, CDR1 is SGHVS, CDR2 FNYEAQ. The CDR3 region has the DNA TGTGCCAGCAGCTTACAGGACATTTATGGGGAGCTGTTTTTT. This codes for CASSLQDIYGELFF. The full variable domain, rest sourced from reference TRBV7-6 and TRBJ2-2, is GAGVSQSPRYKVTKRGQDVALRCDPISGHVSLYWYRQALGQGPEFLTYFNYEAQQDKSGLPNDRFSAERPEGSISTLTIQRTEQRDSAMYRCASSLQDIYGELFFGEGSRLTVL.

The chain is built from TRBV27 and TRBJ2-7, with 8 nucleotides matching TRBD2. This CDR3 contains 15 residues. The J segment lost 0 bases and the V segment lost 5 bases, leaving 6 bases of the junction unmatched. Germline CDR1 MNHEY, CDR2 SMNVEV (reference sequence). CDR3 bases: TGTGCCAGCAGTCGGATAGCGGGGAGCTCCTACGAGCAGTACTTC. As protein: CASSRIAGSSYEQYF.